The clone carrying this T cell receptor (beta chain) was counted only a few times. Clones were read by immunoSEQ multiplex PCR, and TCRdb kept only the in-frame ones, dropping some. The sample lists roughly 140,000 clones, roughly nine tenths occurring once. The sample belongs to a study of T cell responses to AZD1222 COVID-19 vaccine. V lost 4 bases and J lost 6, with 14 bases in between. The CDR3 has 14 amino acids. Germline values: CDR1 LNHDA, CDR2 SQIVND (reference sequence). The sequence derives from an adult who had recovered from COVID-19. The chain recombines TRBV19 with TRBJ2-3; perhaps TRBD2 as D (6 bases). Sequences were derived from peripheral blood, sampled after recovery from COVID-19. This CDR3 reads CASSSLGGYDTQYF. CDR3 sequence (DNA): TGTGCCAGTAGTAGCCTTGGGGGGTACGATACGCAGTATTTT.